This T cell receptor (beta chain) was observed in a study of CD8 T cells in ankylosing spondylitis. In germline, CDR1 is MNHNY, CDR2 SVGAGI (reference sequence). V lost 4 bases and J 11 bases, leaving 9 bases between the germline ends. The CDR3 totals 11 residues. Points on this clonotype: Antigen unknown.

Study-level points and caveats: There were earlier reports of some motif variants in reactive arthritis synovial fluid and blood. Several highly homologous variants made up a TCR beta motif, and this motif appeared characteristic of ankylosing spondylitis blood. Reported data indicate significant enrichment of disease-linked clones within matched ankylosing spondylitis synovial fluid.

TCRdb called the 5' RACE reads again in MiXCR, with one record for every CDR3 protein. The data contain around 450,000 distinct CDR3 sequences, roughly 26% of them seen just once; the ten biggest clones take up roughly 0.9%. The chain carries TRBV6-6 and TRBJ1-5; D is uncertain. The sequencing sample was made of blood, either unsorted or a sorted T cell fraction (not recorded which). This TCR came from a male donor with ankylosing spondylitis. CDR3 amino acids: CASSSDTAQHF. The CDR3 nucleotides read TGTGCCAGCAGTTCTGACACGGCCCAGCATTTT.